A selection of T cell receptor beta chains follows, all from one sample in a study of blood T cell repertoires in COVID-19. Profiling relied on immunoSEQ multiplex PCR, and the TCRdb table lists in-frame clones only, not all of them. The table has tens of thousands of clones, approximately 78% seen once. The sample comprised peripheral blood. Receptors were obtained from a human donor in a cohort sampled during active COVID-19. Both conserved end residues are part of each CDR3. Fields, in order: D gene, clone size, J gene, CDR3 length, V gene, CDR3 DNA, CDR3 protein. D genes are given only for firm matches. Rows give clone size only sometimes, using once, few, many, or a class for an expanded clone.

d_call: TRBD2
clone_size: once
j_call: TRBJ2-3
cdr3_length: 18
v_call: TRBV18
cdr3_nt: TGTGCCAGCTCACCACCCCGGGGTAGCGGGGGGAGCACAGATACGCAGTATTTT
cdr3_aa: CASSPPRGSGGSTDTQYF

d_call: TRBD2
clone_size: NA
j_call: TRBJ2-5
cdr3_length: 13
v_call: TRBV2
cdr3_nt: TGTGCCAGCAGAGGACTAGCGGAAGAGACCCAGTACTTC
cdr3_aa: CASRGLAEETQYF

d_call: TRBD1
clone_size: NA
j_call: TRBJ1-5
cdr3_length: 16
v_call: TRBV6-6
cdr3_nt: TGTGCCAGCAGTTACTCTGGCGACAGGGGAGGCCAGCCCCAGCATTTT
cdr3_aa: CASSYSGDRGGQPQHF

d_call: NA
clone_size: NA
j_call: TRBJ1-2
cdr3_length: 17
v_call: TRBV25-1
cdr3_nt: TGTGCCAGCAGTGAATTATACCCGGACAGCTCCCTCTATGGCTACACCTTC
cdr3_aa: CASSELYPDSSLYGYTF

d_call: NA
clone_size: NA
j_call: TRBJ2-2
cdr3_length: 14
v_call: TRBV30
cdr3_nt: TGTGCCTGGAGCCCGGACAGTAACACCGGGGAGCTGTTTTTT
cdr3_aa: CAWSPDSNTGELFF

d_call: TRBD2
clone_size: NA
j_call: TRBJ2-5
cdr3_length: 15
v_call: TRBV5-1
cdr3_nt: TGCGCCAGCAGCTCCGGAGGGACTAACCAAGAGACCCAGTACTTC
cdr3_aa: CASSSGGTNQETQYF

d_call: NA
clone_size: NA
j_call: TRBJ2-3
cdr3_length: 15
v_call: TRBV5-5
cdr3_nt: TGTGCCAGCAGCTATCGTCAGGGGAGCACAGATACGCAGTATTTT
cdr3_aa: CASSYRQGSTDTQYF

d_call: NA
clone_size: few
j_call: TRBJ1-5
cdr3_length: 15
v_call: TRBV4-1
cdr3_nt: TGCGCCAGCAGCTCCCGAATCGGCGATCCCGCGGCCCAGCATTTT
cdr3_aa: CASSSRIGDPAAQHF

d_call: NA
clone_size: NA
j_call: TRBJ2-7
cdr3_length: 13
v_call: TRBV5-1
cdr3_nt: TGCGCCAGCAGCTTTTCGCAGAACTACGAGCAGTACTTC
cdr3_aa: CASSFSQNYEQYF

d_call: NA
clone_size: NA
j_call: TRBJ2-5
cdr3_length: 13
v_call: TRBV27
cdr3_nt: TGTGCCAGCAGTTCCCCCCCCCGGGAGACCCAGTACTTC
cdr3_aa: CASSSPPRETQYF

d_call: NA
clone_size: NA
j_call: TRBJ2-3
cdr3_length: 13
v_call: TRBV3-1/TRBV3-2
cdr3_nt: TGTGCCACCGCTGGGGGCCGGACAGATACGCAGTATTTT
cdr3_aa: CATAGGRTDTQYF

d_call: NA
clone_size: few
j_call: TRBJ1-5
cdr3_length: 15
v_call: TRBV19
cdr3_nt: TGTGCCAGTAGTAACCCCCCCGGAGGCAATCAGCCCCAGCATTTT
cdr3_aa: CASSNPPGGNQPQHF

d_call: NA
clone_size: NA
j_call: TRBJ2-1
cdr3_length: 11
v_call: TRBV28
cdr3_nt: TGTGCCAGCCGGACAGACATGGGGCAGTTCTTC
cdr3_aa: CASRTDMGQFF

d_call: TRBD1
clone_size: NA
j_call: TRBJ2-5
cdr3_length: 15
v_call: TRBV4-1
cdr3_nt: TGCGCCAGCAGTCGATCGACAGGGGTGGGAGAGACCCAGTACTTC
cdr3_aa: CASSRSTGVGETQYF

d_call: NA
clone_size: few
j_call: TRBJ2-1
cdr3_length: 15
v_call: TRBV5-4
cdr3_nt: TGTGCCAGCAGCCCCATGGAGCGGAACTACAATGAGCAGTTCTTC
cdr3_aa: CASSPMERNYNEQFF

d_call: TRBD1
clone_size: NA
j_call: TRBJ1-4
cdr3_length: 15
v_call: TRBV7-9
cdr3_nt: TGTGCCAGCAGGCCCCCGGGACAGGGGTTAGGAAAACTGTTTTTT
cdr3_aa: CASRPPGQGLGKLFF

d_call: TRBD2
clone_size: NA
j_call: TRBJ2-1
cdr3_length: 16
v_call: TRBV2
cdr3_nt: TGTGCCAGCAGTGAAAGGGATAGCGGGGGGGTAAATGAGCAGTTCTTC
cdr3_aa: CASSERDSGGVNEQFF

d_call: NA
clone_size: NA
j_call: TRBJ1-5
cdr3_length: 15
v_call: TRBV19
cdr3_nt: TGTGCCAGTAGGGACCGGGGGTCGCGCAATCAGCCCCAGCATTTT
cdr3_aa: CASRDRGSRNQPQHF

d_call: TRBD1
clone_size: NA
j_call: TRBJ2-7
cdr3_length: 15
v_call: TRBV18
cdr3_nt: TGTGCCAGCTCACCCTTTGGGGACAGCACCTACGAGCAGTACTTC
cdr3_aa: CASSPFGDSTYEQYF

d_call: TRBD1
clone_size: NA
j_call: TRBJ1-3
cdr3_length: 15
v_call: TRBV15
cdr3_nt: TGTGCCACCAATACAGGGGAGCTTTCTGGAAACACCATATATTTT
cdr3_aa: CATNTGELSGNTIYF

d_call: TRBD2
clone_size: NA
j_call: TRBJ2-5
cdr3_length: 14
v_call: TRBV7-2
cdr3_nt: TGTGCCAGCAGCTCCCTAGCGGGGGGGGAGACCCAGTACTTC
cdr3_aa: CASSSLAGGETQYF

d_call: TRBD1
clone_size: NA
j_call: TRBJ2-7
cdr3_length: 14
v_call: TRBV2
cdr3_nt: TGTGCCAGCAGCCCCCGGGACAGGGTAAACGAGCAGTACTTC
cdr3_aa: CASSPRDRVNEQYF